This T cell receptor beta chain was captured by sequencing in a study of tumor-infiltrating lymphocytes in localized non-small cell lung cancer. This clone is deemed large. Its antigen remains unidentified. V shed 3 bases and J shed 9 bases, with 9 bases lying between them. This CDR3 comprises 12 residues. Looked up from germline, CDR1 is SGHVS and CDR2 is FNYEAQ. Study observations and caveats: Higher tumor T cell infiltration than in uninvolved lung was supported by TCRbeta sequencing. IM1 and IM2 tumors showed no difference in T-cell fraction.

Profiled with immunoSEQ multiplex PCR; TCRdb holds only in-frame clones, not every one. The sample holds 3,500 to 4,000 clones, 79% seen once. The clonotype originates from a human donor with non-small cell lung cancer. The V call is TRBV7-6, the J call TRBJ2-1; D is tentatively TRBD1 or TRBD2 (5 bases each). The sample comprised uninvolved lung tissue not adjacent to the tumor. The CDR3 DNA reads TGTGCCAGCAGCTTGGGGGACCGTGAGCAGTTCTTC. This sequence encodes CASSLGDREQFF.